Listed below are T cell receptor beta chains from one sample, sequenced in a study of cytomegalovirus exposure and HLA in healthy donors. The repertoire was sequenced with immunoSEQ multiplex PCR; TCRdb's copy has only in-frame clones and lacks some. The sample records roughly 68,000 clones, around 89% being singletons. Input material: PBMCs. These receptors all come from a woman between 18 and 30 years old in good health and CMV-seronegative. Both conserved end residues are part of each CDR3. A D gene is named only where the DNA matches it firmly. Clone size, where shown, is once, few, many, or a class for clones that have expanded.

j_call	v_call	clone_size	d_call	cdr3_aa	cdr3_nt
TRBJ2-1	TRBV19	-	-	CASRMGEGGNEQFF	TGTGCCAGTCGAATGGGTGAGGGAGGCAATGAGCAGTTCTTC
TRBJ2-7	TRBV5-5	few	-	CASSFRGTEQYF	TGTGCCAGCAGCTTTCGGGGAACCGAGCAGTACTTC
TRBJ2-7	TRBV27	once	-	CASSTTRIGYEQYF	TGTGCCAGCAGTACCACCCGTATCGGGTACGAGCAGTACTTC
TRBJ2-7	TRBV19	once	TRBD1	CASSIGTAEYEQYF	TGTGCCAGTAGTATTGGGACAGCGGAGTACGAGCAGTACTTC
TRBJ2-7	TRBV6-6	-	TRBD2	CASSMTSFYEQYF	TGTGCCAGCAGTATGACTAGCTTCTACGAGCAGTACTTC
TRBJ2-3	TRBV5-1	few	-	CASVGGALTDTQYF	TGCGCCAGCGTGGGGGGGGCCCTCACAGATACGCAGTATTTT
TRBJ2-1	TRBV6-1	-	-	CASSEMGGRAEQFF	TGTGCCAGCAGTGAAATGGGAGGAAGAGCTGAGCAGTTCTTC
TRBJ2-1	TRBV19	-	TRBD1	CASKLGQNHNEQFF	TGTGCCAGTAAATTGGGACAGAACCACAATGAGCAGTTCTTC
TRBJ2-5	TRBV5-6	-	TRBD2	CASSAETSGGAGGETQYF	TGTGCCAGCAGCGCCGAGACTAGCGGGGGGGCCGGAGGAGAGACCCAGTACTTC
TRBJ2-3	TRBV27	-	-	CASSFSGPPTDTQYF	TGTGCCAGCAGTTTTAGCGGACCACCGACAGATACGCAGTATTTT
TRBJ2-7	TRBV7-9	-	-	CASSFGARANGYEQYF	TGTGCCAGCAGCTTTGGGGCACGGGCGAACGGATACGAGCAGTACTTC
TRBJ2-7	TRBV7-6	-	TRBD1	CASSLGQGALTSYEQYF	TGTGCCAGCAGCTTAGGACAGGGGGCGTTAACCTCCTACGAGCAGTACTTC
TRBJ2-1	TRBV7-7	-	TRBD2	CASSLTSGAQEQFF	TGTGCTAGCAGCTTAACTAGCGGGGCACAAGAGCAGTTCTTC
TRBJ2-1	TRBV27	once	TRBD1	CASIPPPGTGRPWEQFF	TGTGCCAGCATCCCCCCACCCGGGACAGGGAGACCTTGGGAGCAGTTCTTC
TRBJ1-1	TRBV19	-	TRBD1	CASSIDRAEAFF	TGTGCCAGTAGTATCGACAGGGCTGAAGCTTTCTTT
TRBJ2-3	TRBV30	-	TRBD1	CAWNDQGAGTDTQYF	TGTGCCTGGAATGACCAGGGGGCTGGCACAGATACGCAGTATTTT
TRBJ1-5	TRBV4-1	-	TRBD1	CASSQDQGAVPQHF	TGCGCCAGCAGCCAAGATCAGGGGGCAGTGCCCCAGCATTTT
TRBJ2-1	TRBV28	-	TRBD1	CGTGESYNEQFF	TGTGGTACAGGGGAATCCTACAATGAGCAGTTCTTC
TRBJ2-2	TRBV29-1	-	-	CSVSGGITGELFF	TGCAGCGTTAGCGGCGGGATCACCGGGGAGCTGTTTTTT
TRBJ1-2	TRBV27	few	TRBD1	CASSFLAGGSYGYTF	TGTGCCAGCAGTTTTTTAGCAGGGGGGTCCTATGGCTACACCTTC
TRBJ1-4	TRBV18	-	TRBD1	CASSPRGTDNEKLFF	TGTGCCAGCTCACCACGGGGGACAGATAATGAAAAACTGTTTTTT
TRBJ2-5	TRBV20-1	-	-	CSASQETQYF	TGCAGTGCGTCTCAAGAGACCCAGTACTTC
TRBJ1-1	TRBV11-2	-	-	CASSSTANTEAFF	TGTGCCAGCAGCTCGACAGCGAACACTGAAGCTTTCTTT
TRBJ2-7	TRBV5-5	once	TRBD2	CASSSRLAGTYEQYF	TGTGCCAGCAGCTCAAGACTAGCGGGGACCTACGAGCAGTACTTC
TRBJ2-5	TRBV19	-	TRBD2	CASSARAGVQETQYF	TGTGCCAGTAGTGCCCGAGCGGGGGTTCAAGAGACCCAGTACTTC
TRBJ2-5	TRBV7-9	-	TRBD2	CASSSRRILAVQETQYF	TGTGCCAGCAGCTCACGAAGAATACTAGCGGTCCAAGAGACCCAGTACTTC
TRBJ1-5	TRBV2	-	TRBD1	CASSGGTGNQPQHF	TGTGCCAGCAGTGGCGGGACAGGGAATCAGCCCCAGCATTTT
TRBJ2-1	TRBV9	-	TRBD2	CASSVELAGGNEQFF	TGTGCCAGCAGCGTAGAACTAGCGGGGGGCAATGAGCAGTTCTTC
TRBJ1-5	TRBV7-2	-	TRBD1	CASSAKQGFQPQHF	TGTGCCAGCAGCGCAAAACAGGGGTTTCAGCCCCAGCATTTT
TRBJ2-5	TRBV5-1	-	-	CASSLTRGSYETQYF	TGCGCCAGCAGCTTGACCCGGGGTTCATATGAGACCCAGTACTTC
TRBJ2-2	TRBV4-2	once	TRBD1	CASRKTGGHLGELFF	TGTGCCAGCCGAAAGACAGGGGGACACCTTGGGGAGCTGTTTTTT
TRBJ1-2	TRBV18	-	-	CASSINQGDGYTF	TGTGCCAGCTCCATCAACCAGGGCGATGGCTACACCTTC
TRBJ2-3	TRBV6-5	-	-	CASSYSRGHSDTQYF	TGTGCCAGCAGTTACTCGCGGGGGCACAGCGATACGCAGTATTTT
TRBJ1-1	TRBV6-5	-	-	CASSGWTSQNTEAFF	TGTGCCAGCAGTGGCTGGACATCTCAGAACACTGAAGCTTTCTTT
TRBJ1-6	TRBV5-6	-	TRBD1	CASSSPTGVQSPLHF	TGTGCCAGCAGCTCCCCTACAGGGGTTCAGTCACCCCTCCACTTT
TRBJ2-1	TRBV28	-	TRBD1	CASRGLGQWNEQFF	TGTGCCAGCAGGGGGTTGGGACAGTGGAATGAGCAGTTCTTC
TRBJ1-3	TRBV19	-	-	CASSMDQGISGNTIYF	TGTGCCAGTAGTATGGACCAGGGGATTTCAGGAAACACCATATATTTT
TRBJ1-2	TRBV4-3	-	-	CASSQERGYGYTF	TGCGCCAGCAGCCAAGAGAGGGGGTATGGCTACACCTTC
TRBJ1-4	TRBV5-1	once	-	CASSEDSTNEKLFF	TGCGCCAGCAGCGAAGACAGCACTAATGAAAAACTGTTTTTT
TRBJ2-5	TRBV7-3	-	TRBD1	CASSPDRGRWETQYF	TGTGCCAGCAGCCCAGACAGGGGGCGCTGGGAGACCCAGTACTTC
TRBJ2-1	TRBV4-3	-	-	CASSRRAGYNEQFF	TGCGCCAGCAGCCGGAGGGCCGGATACAATGAGCAGTTCTTC
TRBJ2-2	TRBV7-9	-	-	CASQGAGELFF	TGTGCCAGCCAAGGGGCCGGGGAGCTGTTTTTT
TRBJ2-3	TRBV5-6	-	TRBD2	CASSPGTSGGASTDTQYF	TGTGCCAGCAGCCCCGGGACTAGCGGGGGGGCTAGCACAGATACGCAGTATTTT
TRBJ1-3	TRBV4-3	-	TRBD1	CASSPTMTGVGNTIYF	TGCGCCAGCAGCCCAACGATGACAGGGGTGGGCAACACCATATATTTT
TRBJ2-1	TRBV27	-	-	CASSFRGNEQFF	TGTGCCAGCAGTTTTCGGGGAAATGAGCAGTTCTTC
TRBJ1-2	TRBV5-1	-	-	CASSLVDSYGYTF	TGCGCCAGCAGCTTGGTAGACAGCTATGGCTACACCTTC
TRBJ2-7	TRBV19	-	TRBD2	CASSDGGAGSYEQYF	TGTGCCAGTAGCGACGGGGGGGCAGGTTCCTACGAGCAGTACTTC
TRBJ1-2	TRBV6-5	once	-	CASSYDRNGYTF	TGTGCCAGCAGTTACGACAGAAATGGCTACACCTTC